This T cell receptor (beta chain) appears in the sequencing data of a study of immune heterogeneity within non-small cell lung tumors. Study summary: Histologically, a handful of tumors were squamous cell carcinomas and 9 to 10 were non-squamous carcinomas. The remaining 1 tumor was not otherwise specified.

Whole-study findings and limits: Statistically, local T-cell clonality exhibited a moderate yet significant correlation with local tumor mutational burden (R 0.3 to 0.35).

CDR1 is SQVTM, CDR2 ANQGSEA, per germline. This CDR3 is 13 amino acids long. As regards this clonotype: The antigen remains unidentified. This clone may be a read error of a much larger clone one base away. The missing conserved phenylalanine or tryptophan at the end of this CDR3 makes a read error likely.

Amplification of the TCR beta CDR3 was achieved through multiplex PCR with 32 V and 13 J primers. MiXCR, applied by TCRdb to the multiplex PCR reads, yields one record per CDR3 protein. The data show 2,500 to 3,000 distinct CDR3 sequences, roughly 27% seen once. Bulk tumor genomic DNA was the template, and each sample received 450 to 750 ng. Far-apart biopsies, several per primary tumor, were taken during surgery. Curative operations were performed on patients who had untreated, newly diagnosed non-small cell lung cancer. All donors had received a new diagnosis of non-small cell lung cancer and were undergoing surgery with curative intent.

The sequence was obtained from a man aged 55 to 69 with non-small cell lung cancer. Sample: lung tumor tissue. The chain carries TRBV29-1 and TRBJ2-7, with a weak D call TRBD1 (6 bases). In DNA form, the CDR3 reads TGCTCCGTCTGGGCAGGGGTTTCCTACGAGCAGTACTTG. It specifies CSVWAGVSYEQYL.